These 17 T cell receptor beta chains share one sample of origin, sequenced in a study of blood T cell repertoires in COVID-19. Method: immunoSEQ multiplex PCR; TCRdb's copy keeps in-frame clones and lacks some. Of some 260,000 clones detected, roughly four fifths appear once; the ten largest clones hold over 4%. Sequenced sample: PBMCs or T cells enriched from blood (not recorded which). The receptors shown here come from a man younger than 40 with acute COVID-19.

The V call is TRBV29-1, the J call TRBJ2-3, with 12 positions matching TRBD2. The CDR3 has 16 amino acids. Looked up from germline, CDR1 is SQVTM and CDR2 is ANQGSEA. The trim removed 2 bases at V and 6 bases at J, leaving 9 bases unmatched. The CDR3 here is CSVEQLAGGHGDTQYF. For the CDR3, the DNA is TGCAGCGTTGAACAACTAGCGGGGGGCCATGGGGATACGCAGTATTTT.

The chain is built from TRBV19 and TRBJ2-7, with a possible D match to TRBD1 (5 bases). V lost 1 base, J lost 7 bases, and 14 bases lay in between. The CDR3 runs 14 residues. The germline V gene has CDR1 LNHDA and CDR2 SQIVND (reference sequence). CDR3 residues: CASSIGGLSGEQYV. CDR3 bases: TGTGCCAGTAGTATAGGCGGTCTATCAGGGGAGCAGTACGTC.

The V gene is TRBV29-1, the J gene TRBJ2-5, with 7 bases aligning to TRBD1. Germline V gene sequence: CDR1 SQVTM, CDR2 ANQGSEA. J gave up 2 bases and V 7 bases, and 4 bases lay outside the gene matches. This CDR3 comprises 12 residues. CDR3 nucleotides: TGCAGCGCCTCGACAGGGCAAGAGACCCAGTACTTC. Amino acids: CSASTGQETQYF.

V and J are TRBV5-4 and TRBJ1-6; D might be TRBD1 (6 bases). Trimming removed 0 bases from V and 6 bases from J, with 13 bases in between. This CDR3 has 16 residues. Per germline, CDR1 SGHNT and CDR2 YYREEE (reference sequence). CDR3 in amino acids: CASSLGWEGGNSPLHF. DNA for the CDR3: TGTGCCAGCAGCTTGGGATGGGAGGGGGGTAATTCACCCCTCCACTTT.

CDR3 protein: CASSLSSALRAFF. CDR3 DNA: TGTGCCAGCAGCTTATCGTCTGCGCTTCGAGCTTTCTTT. V is TRBV13 and J is TRBJ1-1; no firm D call. The V and J ends lost 2 bases and 10 bases respectively, with 14 bases between them. The V gene's germline CDR1 is PRHDT and CDR2 FYEKMQ (reference sequence). This CDR3 comprises 13 residues.

Worth noting for this clone: With a much larger clone just one base away, this may be a read error. The chain uses TRBV3-1 (or the pseudogene TRBV3-2) and TRBJ1-1; the D gene is possibly TRBD1 (6 bases). Germline CDR1 is LGHDT and CDR2 is YNNKEL (reference sequence). There are 11 residues in the CDR3. In nucleotides, the CDR3 is TGTGCCAGCACCCAACAGGGTGAAGCTTTCTTT. Translating gives CASTQQGEAFF.

V gene TRBV6-1 combines with J gene TRBJ1-1; unclear D gene. V was pared by 1 base and J by 4 bases, with 10 bases between. This CDR3 has 14 residues. Germline V lookup: CDR1 MNHNS, CDR2 SASEGT. CDR3 sequence (DNA): TGTGCCAGCAGTGAAGGGGTAGAGGGCACTGAAGCTTTCTTT. Amino acids: CASSEGVEGTEAFF.

On this clone itself: Germline and junction disagree at one end, which may indicate a read error. The rearrangement uses TRBV5-1 and TRBJ2-5; TRBD2 matches 9 bases. There are 15 residues in the CDR3. Germline V gives CDR1 SGHRS, CDR2 YFSETQ. The CDR3 DNA is TGTGCCAGCAGCTTTTTTAGCGGGAGTAAAGAGACCCAGTACTTC. This gives the protein CASSFFSGSKETQYF.

The rearrangement uses TRBV14 and TRBJ2-1; 15 bases fit TRBD2. CDR3 size: 15 residues. The germline V gene has CDR1 SGHDN and CDR2 FVKESK. The V gene end was trimmed by 3 bases and the J gene end by 8 bases; junction bases not matched to a gene: 2. The CDR3 DNA reads as TGTGCCAGCAGCCAGGGACTAGCGGGAGGCTATGAGCAGTTCTTC. It encodes CASSQGLAGGYEQFF.

V is TRBV7-9 and J is TRBJ1-4, with a weak D call TRBD1 (6 bases). V lost 3 bases and J 7 bases, leaving 18 bases between the germline ends. The length of the CDR3 is 16 residues. Germline values: CDR1 SEHNR, CDR2 FQNEAQ (reference sequence). The CDR3 coding sequence is TGTGCCAGCAGCTTTTCCACAGGGCCCGTTGGTGAAAAACTGTTTTTT. This translates into CASSFSTGPVGEKLFF. Complete variable domain (other parts from reference TRBV7-9 and TRBJ1-4): DTGVSQNPRHKITKRGQNVTFRCDPISEHNRLYWYRQTLGQGPEFLTYFQNEAQLEKSRLLSDRFSAERPKGSFSTLEIQRTEQGDSAMYLCASSFSTGPVGEKLFFGSGTQLSVL.

This clone was observed a handful of times. The CDR3, as DNA: TGTGCCAGCAGCTTTAGTAGCCGAGAGACCCAGTACTTC. This translates into CASSFSSRETQYF. The V gene is TRBV7-2, the J gene TRBJ2-5; D is uncertain. V dropped 3 bases and J dropped 4 bases, with 9 bases sitting between them. CDR3 length: 13 residues. Germline-derived CDR1 and CDR2 are SGHTA and FQGNSA.

V usage is TRBV24-1 and J usage is TRBJ2-1, with 10 bases that match TRBD2. This CDR3 region has 15 residues. The V gene end was trimmed by 7 bases and the J gene end by 9 bases; junction bases not matched to a gene: 11. The germline CDR1 and CDR2 sequences are KGHDR and SFDVKD. Written as DNA, the CDR3 is TGTGCCACCAGACCTGATAGCGGGAGGAATGCTGAGCAGTTCTTC. Translation: CATRPDSGRNAEQFF.

This sequence joins TRBV27 and TRBJ2-3, with 7 positions matching TRBD1. V dropped 6 bases and J dropped 6; count of bases not matched to a gene: 15. This CDR3 has 16 amino acids. Per the germline V gene, CDR1 is MNHEY and CDR2 is SMNVEV (reference sequence). CDR3 nucleotides: TGTGCCAGCAGCCCATCCTTAGGGGGCCTGACGGATACGCAGTATTTT. Translating it yields CASSPSLGGLTDTQYF.

The chain employs TRBV9 and TRBJ2-1; D remains unclear. The CDR3 consists of 14 residues. With 0 bases removed from V and 8 bases from J, the gap between germline ends came to 12 bases. Germline V gene data show CDR1 as SGDLS and CDR2 as YYNGEE. The CDR3 reads CASSVVAVGHEQFF. In DNA form, the CDR3 reads TGTGCCAGCAGCGTAGTGGCCGTTGGGCATGAGCAGTTCTTC.

The genes are TRBV2 and TRBJ1-4, with 9 nucleotides matching TRBD1. Germline values: CDR1 SNHLY, CDR2 FYNNEI. V gave up 6 bases and J gave up 8 bases; unmatched junction bases: 10. CDR3 length: 15 residues. CDR3 residues: CASRARTGVKEKLFF. Written as DNA, the CDR3 is TGTGCCAGCAGAGCGCGGACAGGGGTAAAGGAAAAACTGTTTTTT. The full variable domain, with the rest looked up from reference TRBV2 and TRBJ1-4, is EPEVTQTPSHQVTQMGQEVILRCVPISNHLYFYWYRQILGQKVEFLVSFYNNEISEKSEIFDDQFSVERPDGSNFTLKIRSTKLEDSAMYFCASRARTGVKEKLFFGSGTQLSVL.

This clone has just a few counts. The chain links TRBV5-1 to TRBJ2-3; D gene unclear. The CDR3 runs to 13 residues. The V gene's germline CDR1 is SGHRS and CDR2 YFSETQ. Trimming shortened V by 5 bases and J by 3 bases, and 10 bases separated the two germline ends. The CDR3 loop is CASRRPGTDTQYF. For the CDR3, the DNA is TGCGCCAGCAGGAGACCCGGGACAGATACGCAGTATTTT.

This chain links TRBV10-3 with TRBJ2-3; perhaps TRBD2 as D (6 bases). Trimming took off 3 bases at V and 8 bases at J, with 15 bases between the two ends. The CDR3 totals 14 residues. Germline V CDR1 and CDR2: ENHRY, SYGVKD. The CDR3: CAISESGVGGTQYF. The DNA of the CDR3 is TGTGCCATCAGTGAATCGGGGGTCGGTGGTACGCAGTATTTT.